This T cell receptor (beta chain) was profiled in a study of shared T cell receptors in the human thymus. CDR3 length equals 17 residues. V shed 3 bases and J 5 bases; nucleotides not matched to a gene: 13. Germline lookup yields CDR1 MGHDK and CDR2 SYGVNS. Assay: immunoSEQ multiplex PCR; the TCRdb copy retains only in-frame clones and omits some. The sample has hundreds of thousands of clones; roughly 90% are singletons. These same data were also listed under a study on human thymus T cells.

This receptor was obtained from a boy younger than two with a congenital heart defect. Sequencing used thymocytes. This sequence joins TRBV25-1 and TRBJ2-1; TRBD1 matches 7 bases. Here the CDR3 DNA reads TGTGCCAGCAGTGACCAAGGGGGCAGGGTAGGCGACAATGAGCAGTTCTTC. The encoded protein is CASSDQGGRVGDNEQFF.